Listed below are T cell receptor beta chains from one sample, sequenced in a study of T cell responses to AZD1222 COVID-19 vaccine. The protocol was immunoSEQ multiplex PCR, while the TCRdb copy is restricted to in-frame clones and leaves out a portion. The sample holds over 85,000 clones, 87% seen once. The specimen comprised peripheral blood, sampled on day 0 of AZD1222 vaccination. Receptor source: an adult in good health. Each CDR3 is given with its conserved first and last residue. A D gene is named only where the DNA matches it firmly. Clone size is shown for a subset of rows, as once, few, many or a class of expanded clone.

abundance: .; v_gene: TRBV9; d_gene: .; j_gene: TRBJ2-1; CDR3aa: CASSVEGRRQFF; CDR3nt: TGTGCCAGCAGCGTAGAGGGACGGCGGCAGTTCTTC
abundance: .; v_gene: TRBV5-1; d_gene: .; j_gene: TRBJ2-3; CDR3aa: CASSSYGADTQYF; CDR3nt: TGCGCCAGCAGCTCATATGGGGCAGATACGCAGTATTTT
abundance: .; v_gene: TRBV6-4; d_gene: TRBD2; j_gene: TRBJ2-2; CDR3aa: CASSLTSGRITGELFF; CDR3nt: TGTGCCAGCAGCTTGACTAGCGGGCGGATCACCGGGGAGCTGTTTTTT
abundance: .; v_gene: TRBV6-5; d_gene: .; j_gene: TRBJ1-6; CDR3aa: CASTAGTGGDSPLHF; CDR3nt: TGTGCCAGCACCGCGGGGACGGGAGGAGATTCACCCCTCCACTTT
abundance: few; v_gene: TRBV4-3; d_gene: .; j_gene: TRBJ2-7; CDR3aa: CASSQVGGYEQYF; CDR3nt: TGCGCCAGCAGCCAAGTCGGAGGGTACGAGCAGTACTTC
abundance: .; v_gene: TRBV10-2; d_gene: .; j_gene: TRBJ1-5; CDR3aa: CASSEYSGLYNQPQHF; CDR3nt: TGCGCCAGCAGTGAGTACAGCGGGTTGTACAATCAGCCCCAGCATTTT
abundance: .; v_gene: TRBV27; d_gene: .; j_gene: TRBJ2-2; CDR3aa: CASSLSQANTGELFF; CDR3nt: TGTGCCAGCAGTTTAAGCCAGGCGAACACCGGGGAGCTGTTTTTT
abundance: .; v_gene: TRBV2; d_gene: .; j_gene: TRBJ1-4; CDR3aa: CASSADSAGKLFF; CDR3nt: TGTGCCAGCAGTGCTGACAGTGCGGGAAAACTGTTTTTT
abundance: .; v_gene: TRBV5-6; d_gene: .; j_gene: TRBJ1-3; CDR3aa: CASNLQALGGNTIYF; CDR3nt: TGTGCCAGCAATCTACAGGCCCTAGGTGGAAACACCATATATTTT
abundance: .; v_gene: TRBV4-2; d_gene: .; j_gene: TRBJ1-1; CDR3aa: CASSPGRYTEAFF; CDR3nt: TGTGCCAGCAGCCCCGGAAGATACACTGAAGCTTTCTTT
abundance: .; v_gene: TRBV6-5; d_gene: .; j_gene: TRBJ1-6; CDR3aa: CASSLSGTSPLHF; CDR3nt: TGTGCCAGCAGTTTATCCGGGACTTCACCCCTCCACTTT
abundance: once; v_gene: TRBV11-2; d_gene: .; j_gene: TRBJ1-2; CDR3aa: CASSLTFSGTENGYTF; CDR3nt: TGTGCCAGCAGCCTCACATTTTCCGGGACTGAAAATGGCTACACCTTC
abundance: .; v_gene: TRBV19; d_gene: TRBD2; j_gene: TRBJ2-2; CDR3aa: CASSISTTSGAGELFF; CDR3nt: TGTGCCAGTAGTATATCCACTACTAGCGGGGCCGGGGAGCTGTTTTTT
abundance: .; v_gene: TRBV5-1; d_gene: TRBD1; j_gene: TRBJ2-1; CDR3aa: CASSRDSSYNEQFF; CDR3nt: TGCGCCAGCAGCAGGGACAGCTCCTACAATGAGCAGTTCTTC
abundance: .; v_gene: TRBV6-2/TRBV6-3; d_gene: .; j_gene: TRBJ2-2; CDR3aa: CASSPRVEYTGELFF; CDR3nt: TGTGCCAGCAGTCCGCGTGTCGAATACACCGGGGAGCTGTTTTTT
abundance: .; v_gene: TRBV3-1/TRBV3-2; d_gene: .; j_gene: TRBJ1-5; CDR3aa: CASSQWSGADQPQHF; CDR3nt: TGTGCCAGCAGCCAATGGTCAGGGGCGGATCAGCCCCAGCATTTT
abundance: .; v_gene: TRBV27; d_gene: .; j_gene: TRBJ2-3; CDR3aa: CASSSEGASDTQYF; CDR3nt: TGTGCCAGCAGTTCGGAGGGAGCCTCAGATACGCAGTATTTT
abundance: few; v_gene: TRBV6-1; d_gene: .; j_gene: TRBJ1-5; CDR3aa: CASSEDHEGNQPQHF; CDR3nt: TGTGCCAGCAGTGAAGATCATGAGGGAAACCAGCCCCAGCATTTT
abundance: .; v_gene: TRBV5-1; d_gene: TRBD1; j_gene: TRBJ1-4; CDR3aa: CASSRRGTGSEKLFF; CDR3nt: TGCGCCAGCAGCAGAAGGGGGACAGGGTCTGAAAAACTGTTTTTT
abundance: once; v_gene: TRBV11-2; d_gene: TRBD1; j_gene: TRBJ1-2; CDR3aa: CAASRDRGYGYTF; CDR3nt: TGTGCCGCCAGCCGGGACAGGGGATATGGCTACACCTTC
abundance: .; v_gene: TRBV27; d_gene: TRBD1; j_gene: TRBJ2-1; CDR3aa: CASSSNRGREQFF; CDR3nt: TGTGCCAGCAGTTCCAACAGGGGGCGCGAGCAGTTCTTC
abundance: .; v_gene: TRBV5-4; d_gene: .; j_gene: TRBJ2-7; CDR3aa: CASSLGLGRDRSYEQYF; CDR3nt: TGTGCCAGCAGCTTGGGGTTGGGGAGGGACAGATCCTACGAGCAGTACTTC
abundance: .; v_gene: TRBV15; d_gene: TRBD1; j_gene: TRBJ2-7; CDR3aa: CATSREQDRAYEQYF; CDR3nt: TGTGCCACCAGCAGAGAACAGGACAGGGCCTACGAGCAGTACTTC
abundance: .; v_gene: TRBV7-6; d_gene: .; j_gene: TRBJ1-6; CDR3aa: CASSAASSYNSPLHF; CDR3nt: TGTGCCAGCAGCGCAGCCAGCTCCTATAATTCACCCCTCCACTTT
abundance: .; v_gene: TRBV7-3; d_gene: TRBD1; j_gene: TRBJ1-1; CDR3aa: CASSSNGGQGKAFF; CDR3nt: TGTGCCAGCAGCTCTAATGGCGGACAGGGGAAAGCTTTCTTT
abundance: .; v_gene: TRBV6-5; d_gene: .; j_gene: TRBJ2-7; CDR3aa: CASSDRWEVNYEQYF; CDR3nt: TGTGCCAGCAGCGATAGATGGGAGGTGAACTACGAGCAGTACTTC
abundance: .; v_gene: TRBV4-1; d_gene: .; j_gene: TRBJ2-1; CDR3aa: CASSPTGDSVYNEQFF; CDR3nt: TGCGCCAGCAGCCCCACAGGGGACTCCGTGTACAATGAGCAGTTCTTC
abundance: once; v_gene: TRBV5-6; d_gene: TRBD1; j_gene: TRBJ1-2; CDR3aa: CASSTTGGSGYTF; CDR3nt: TGTGCCAGCAGCACCACAGGGGGCTCGGGCTACACCTTC
abundance: .; v_gene: TRBV6-6; d_gene: .; j_gene: TRBJ1-2; CDR3aa: CASSETYRDRGYTF; CDR3nt: TGTGCCAGCAGTGAGACGTACAGGGATAGGGGCTACACCTTC
abundance: .; v_gene: TRBV7-6; d_gene: TRBD1; j_gene: TRBJ2-6; CDR3aa: CASSPGTGRANVLTF; CDR3nt: TGTGCCAGCAGCCCTGGGACAGGTAGGGCCAACGTCCTGACTTTC
abundance: .; v_gene: TRBV28; d_gene: .; j_gene: TRBJ1-6; CDR3aa: CASSLSVQGYSPLHF; CDR3nt: TGTGCCAGCAGTTTATCCGTCCAGGGTTATTCACCCCTCCACTTT
abundance: once; v_gene: TRBV29-1; d_gene: .; j_gene: TRBJ1-5; CDR3aa: CSVVDRRAQHF; CDR3nt: TGCAGCGTTGTCGACAGAAGGGCCCAGCATTTT
abundance: .; v_gene: TRBV30; d_gene: TRBD1; j_gene: TRBJ2-7; CDR3aa: CAWSVDRAEYF; CDR3nt: TGTGCCTGGAGTGTCGACAGGGCGGAGTACTTC
abundance: .; v_gene: TRBV18; d_gene: .; j_gene: TRBJ1-1; CDR3aa: CASSPGLNTEAFF; CDR3nt: TGTGCCAGCTCACCAGGCCTAAACACTGAAGCTTTCTTT
abundance: once; v_gene: TRBV9; d_gene: TRBD2; j_gene: TRBJ2-5; CDR3aa: CASSVNSGNQETQYF; CDR3nt: TGTGCCAGCAGCGTAAATAGCGGGAACCAAGAGACCCAGTACTTC
abundance: .; v_gene: TRBV7-2; d_gene: .; j_gene: TRBJ2-1; CDR3aa: CASSSRIAAEQFF; CDR3nt: TGTGCCAGCAGCTCCCGGATAGCGGCTGAGCAGTTCTTC
abundance: .; v_gene: TRBV2; d_gene: .; j_gene: TRBJ2-1; CDR3aa: CASSVRGLSYNEQFF; CDR3nt: TGTGCCAGCAGTGTTCGGGGTTTATCCTACAATGAGCAGTTCTTC
abundance: .; v_gene: TRBV6-5; d_gene: TRBD1; j_gene: TRBJ2-2; CDR3aa: CASNHGTGNTGELFF; CDR3nt: TGTGCCAGCAACCACGGGACAGGAAACACCGGGGAGCTGTTTTTT
abundance: .; v_gene: TRBV5-1; d_gene: .; j_gene: TRBJ2-1; CDR3aa: CASSSDGGLVFF; CDR3nt: TGCGCCAGCAGCTCCGACGGGGGGCTCGTGTTCTTC
abundance: once; v_gene: TRBV19; d_gene: .; j_gene: TRBJ1-5; CDR3aa: CASTQQGLQPQHF; CDR3nt: TGTGCCAGTACTCAGCAGGGGCTTCAGCCCCAGCATTTT
abundance: .; v_gene: TRBV5-4; d_gene: .; j_gene: TRBJ1-2; CDR3aa: CASSLTANYGYTF; CDR3nt: TGTGCCAGCAGCTTGACAGCCAACTATGGCTACACCTTC